These T cell receptor beta chains were read from a single sample in a study of cytomegalovirus exposure and HLA in healthy donors. Sequencing used immunoSEQ multiplex PCR; TCRdb keeps in-frame clones, though not all of them. Here the sample spans roughly 200,000 clones, approximately 11% being singletons. Sequencing was done on a sample of PBMCs. The receptors originated from a middle-aged man in good health and CMV-seropositive. The conserved cysteine and the conserved F or W are not part of the CDR3 here.

TRBV28	TRBJ1-1	ASGVWTENTEAF
TRBV7-3	TRBJ2-2	ASSQLAGGPTGELF
TRBV5-1	TRBJ1-2	ASSLGTGGGPTGGYT
TRBV4-2	TRBJ1-5	ASSAGAWDQPQH
TRBV19	TRBJ2-5	ASSRTPETQY
TRBV19	TRBJ1-5	ASRDRQGSGQPQH
TRBV2	TRBJ1-1	ASSDRANTEAF
TRBV5-6	TRBJ1-3	ASSPPDRGNTIY
TRBV30	TRBJ2-7	AWSDGRQGGEQY
TRBV5-4	TRBJ2-1	ASSSTASSYNEQF
TRBV9	TRBJ1-2	ASSRQGAHGYGYT
TRBV4-1	TRBJ1-4	ASSHRDSTEKLF
TRBV6-5	TRBJ1-5	ASSYSGTHNQPQH
TRBV7-6	TRBJ1-5	ASSSGGGNQPQH
TRBV6-5	TRBJ2-2	DRSYWGVRELF
TRBV14	TRBJ2-6	ASSPRDRRPGANVLT
TRBV2	TRBJ2-1	ASSEGGGSEQF
TRBV5-1	TRBJ1-2	ASSSRDTRDGYT
TRBV7-2	TRBJ2-2	ASSLNSNTGELF
TRBV25-1	TRBJ1-2	ASSEEGGANYGYT
TRBV7-8	TRBJ2-1	ASSLGQVDNEQF
TRBV12-5	TRBJ2-7	ASGLGVGEQY
TRBV5-1	TRBJ2-7	ASSLEASGGLVYEQY
TRBV15	TRBJ2-1	ATSRPSPGGGEQF
TRBV5-6	TRBJ2-3	ASSLLSGGAADTQY
TRBV5-4	TRBJ1-1	ASSSPGGFETEAF
TRBV28	TRBJ2-5	ASTEGGYAGQETQY
TRBV7-2	TRBJ2-5	ASSFGGGPQETQY
TRBV5-8	TRBJ2-1	ASSLGTSGVLGEQF
TRBV2	TRBJ2-3	ASRESASRTDTQY
TRBV5-5	TRBJ1-2	ASSLYPEEAGYT